This TCR beta chain emerged from a study of cytomegalovirus exposure and HLA in healthy donors. V lost 9 bases and J lost 1; bases outside the gene matches: 6. Germline V gene lookup returns CDR1 SNHLY and CDR2 FYNNEI. The CDR3 is 14 amino acids. In the PCR, 60 Vbeta and 13 Jbeta primers were used. Assay: immunoSEQ multiplex PCR; the TCRdb copy retains only in-frame clones and omits some. The profile covers fewer than 150,000 clones, with 77% appearing a single time and about 5.3% taken by the ten largest. As regards this clone: What it binds is unknown.

The study's findings and limits: When analyzed later, the rates of TCR association showed variation by HLA locus, with DRB1 the most and HLA-C the fewest. Cytomegalovirus association was listed for 164 TCR beta chains.

J is TRBJ2-3 and V is TRBV2, with 8 bases identical to TRBD2. Sequencing used PBMCs. The TCR sequence derives from a woman between 50 and 59 years old in good health and CMV-seronegative. The CDR3, as DNA: TGTGCCAGTTCCGGGACTAGAGGCACAGATACGCAGTATTTT. It specifies CASSGTRGTDTQYF.